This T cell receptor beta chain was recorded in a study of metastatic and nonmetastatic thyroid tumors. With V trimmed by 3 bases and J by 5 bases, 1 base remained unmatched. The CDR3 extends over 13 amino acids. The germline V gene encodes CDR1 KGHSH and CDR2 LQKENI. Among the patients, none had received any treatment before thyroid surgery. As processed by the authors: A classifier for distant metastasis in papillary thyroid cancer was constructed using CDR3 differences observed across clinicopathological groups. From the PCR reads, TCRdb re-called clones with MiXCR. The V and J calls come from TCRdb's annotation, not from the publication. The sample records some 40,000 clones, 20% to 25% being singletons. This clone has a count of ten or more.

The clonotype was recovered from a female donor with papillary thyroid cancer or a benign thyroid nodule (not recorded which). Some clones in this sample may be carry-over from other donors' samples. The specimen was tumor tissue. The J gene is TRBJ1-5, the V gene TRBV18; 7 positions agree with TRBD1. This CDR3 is CASSPTGHQPQHF. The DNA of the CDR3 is TGTGCCAGCTCACCGACAGGGCATCAGCCCCAGCATTTT.